The 14 T cell receptor beta chains below come from one sample, sequenced in a study of Graves' ophthalmopathy and Graves' hyperthyroidism. For repertoire sequencing, the TCR beta CDR3 regions were amplified from RNA transcripts. Scientists carried out first-round RT-PCR using HTBI primers and then a second-round multiplex PCR. TCRdb independently ran MiXCR on the multiplex PCR reads; one entry per CDR3 protein. The sample yields approximately 700,000 distinct CDR3 sequences, roughly 39% seen once. The source material was peripheral blood. Receptor source: an adult man with Graves' ophthalmopathy.

A few counts support this clonotype. CDR3 nucleotides: TGTGCCAGCAGCATAGGACCGGGACAGCTCTACGAGCAGTACTTC. Translating gives CASSIGPGQLYEQYF. The V and J genes are TRBV6-1 and TRBJ2-7, with TRBD1 identical over 7 bases. Germline assignment: CDR1 MNHNS and CDR2 SASEGT. The ends lost 6 bases at V and 3 bases at J; junction bases unmatched: 11. This CDR3 region has 15 residues.

This chain connects TRBV30 to TRBJ1-3; no definite D call. Per the germline V gene, CDR1 is GTSNPN and CDR2 is SVGIG (reference sequence). V lost 3 bases and J 4 bases, leaving 7 bases between the germline ends. This CDR3 has 12 residues. In nucleotides, the CDR3 is TGTGCCTGGAGCAGAATAGGAAACACCATATATTTT. This translates into CAWSRIGNTIYF.

This clonotype has at least ten counts. This chain joins TRBV7-9 and TRBJ1-1, with no clear D. Trimming took off 6 bases at V and 1 base at J, with 9 bases between the two ends. This CDR3 spans 13 amino acids. CDR1 is SEHNR, CDR2 FQNEAQ, per germline (reference sequence). CDR3 in DNA: TGTGCCAGCAGTGCCGGTGAGAACACTGAAGCTTTCTTT. Its translation: CASSAGENTEAFF.

In this sample, this clonotype turned up many times. The rearrangement uses TRBV6-5 and TRBJ2-7; 7 bases line up with TRBD1. The CDR3 has 13 residues. Germline V gives CDR1 MNHEY, CDR2 SVGAGI. Trimming removed 6 bases from V and 5 bases from J; junction bases left unmatched: 7. CDR3 region: CASRSRGSHEQYF. The CDR3 nucleotides read TGTGCCAGCAGATCCAGGGGGAGCCACGAGCAGTACTTC.

There are a few counts of this clonotype. This chain joins TRBV7-6 and TRBJ2-7; 9 positions agree with TRBD2. From germline, CDR1 is SGHVS and CDR2 FNYEAQ. V trimming: 4 bases; J trimming: 2 bases; junction bases outside the gene matches: 9. The CDR3 consists of 16 residues. CDR3 protein: CASSSAPIAGAYEQYF. Here the CDR3 DNA reads TGTGCCAGCAGCTCAGCCCCGATAGCGGGGGCCTACGAGCAGTACTTC.

Of note for this clonotype: Relative to the germline gene, one junction end is altered; a read error may explain this. The V call is TRBV10-3, the J call TRBJ1-2; D gene uncertain. The germline CDR1 and CDR2 sequences are ENHRY and SYGVKD. This CDR3 spans 16 amino acids. The CDR3 region is CASSLAPSTRGYGYTF. Written as DNA, the CDR3 is TGTGCCAGCAGTCTAGCCCCTTCTACGCGCGGCTATGGCTACACCTTC.

The chain recombines TRBV20-1 with TRBJ2-5; 11 nucleotides line up with TRBD1. After removal of 2 bases from V and 4 bases from J, the junction contained 6 bases not matched to a gene. The CDR3 has 15 amino acids. CDR1 and CDR2 (germline): DFQATT, SNEGSKA (reference sequence). The CDR3 DNA sequence: TGCAGTGCTAGAAAACGGGACAGGGGGATAGAGACCCAGTACTTC. Amino acids: CSARKRDRGIETQYF.

The rearrangement uses TRBV7-9 and TRBJ1-5, with D perhaps TRBD1 (6 bases). The length of the CDR3 is 14 residues. Trimming left V 5 bases short and J 14 bases short, with 22 bases between. Germline CDR1 is SEHNR and CDR2 is FQNEAQ (reference sequence). The CDR3 protein is CASSPAGGLRYEHF. The CDR3 bases are TGTGCCAGCAGCCCAGCGGGGGGGCTACGGTACGAGCATTTT.

There are a few counts of this clonotype. The genes are TRBV5-1 and TRBJ1-1; 7 bases line up with TRBD1. The V and J ends lost 0 bases and 2 bases, in that order; junction bases with no gene match: 7. Germline lookup yields CDR1 SGHRS and CDR2 YFSETQ. This CDR3 spans 16 amino acids. CDR3 protein: CASSLGGTVANTEAFF. CDR3 DNA: TGCGCCAGCAGCTTGGGGGGGACAGTGGCAAACACTGAAGCTTTCTTT.

The table lists this clonotype with a few counts. V gene TRBV6-1 combines with J gene TRBJ1-2; 7 positions match TRBD1. CDR3 length: 13 amino acids. Trimming removed 8 bases from V and 0 bases from J; junction bases left unmatched: 3. In germline, CDR1 is MNHNS, CDR2 SASEGT. CDR3 bases: TGTGCCAGCCGACAGGGCTCTAACTATGGCTACACCTTC. This translates into CASRQGSNYGYTF.

The sample holds many counts of this clonotype. The CDR3 loop reads CASSLIQNTGELFF. The CDR3 nucleotides read TGTGCCAGCAGCTTAATACAGAACACCGGGGAGCTGTTTTTT. The chain uses TRBV7-9 and TRBJ2-2; no definite D call. The CDR3 covers 14 residues. In germline, CDR1 is SEHNR, CDR2 FQNEAQ (reference sequence). Between the trimmed V and J ends, which lost 2 bases and 1 base, there was a span of 5 bases.

The rearrangement links TRBV7-2 to TRBJ2-7; no definite D call. V was cut by 5 bases and J by 2 bases, with 10 bases left in between. CDR3 size: 13 residues. Germline V gene sequence: CDR1 SGHTA, CDR2 FQGNSA. CDR3 DNA sequence: TGTGCCAGCAGCATATCTGGGGCCTACGAGCAGTACTTC. Its translation: CASSISGAYEQYF. The whole variable domain, filled in from reference TRBV7-2 and TRBJ2-7, reads GAGVSQSPSNKVTEKGKDVELRCDPISGHTALYWYRQSLGQGLEFLIYFQGNSAPDKSGLPSDRFSAERTGGSVSTLTIQRTQQEDSAVYLCASSISGAYEQYFGPGTRLTVT.

The chain employs TRBV29-1 and TRBJ2-5, with TRBD2 identical over 8 bases. V was clipped by 4 bases and J by 5 bases; unmatched bases: 6. This CDR3 is 13 amino acids long. CDR1 SQVTM and CDR2 ANQGSEA come from the germline V gene. In nucleotides, the CDR3 is TGCAGCGTTGCGGGGGGGACCGGGGAGACCCAGTACTTC. This translates into CSVAGGTGETQYF.

At least ten counts were recorded for this clonotype. J is TRBJ1-1 and V is TRBV19; TRBD1 is a possible D gene (5 bases). The CDR3 runs 13 residues. CDR1 and CDR2 from the germline V gene are LNHDA and SQIVND (reference sequence). Trimming stripped 3 bases from V and 4 bases from J, with 9 bases between. CDR3 in DNA: TGTGCCAGTAGTATGGTGGGGACCACTGAAGCTTTCTTT. Its protein product is CASSMVGTTEAFF.